This T cell receptor beta chain was sequenced during a study of cytomegalovirus exposure and HLA in healthy donors. Findings and limits, study-wide: In vitro work confirmed that a few CMV-associated chains recognize CMV antigens.

Separate from the approximately 730-subject first cohort, the roughly 120-subject validation cohort was the one that the donors belonged to. In the case of this clone: Its antigen is unidentified.

TCRdb's table, derived via immunoSEQ multiplex PCR, lists solely in-frame clones and lacks some. The sample carries under 150,000 clones, around nine tenths recorded once. The V segment lost 5 bases and the J segment 4 bases; nucleotides outside the gene matches: 4. CDR1 and CDR2 (germline): GTSNPN, SVGIG (reference sequence). The CDR3 contains 13 residues. The specimen sequenced was PBMCs. The receptor's source is a woman in her late teens or twenties in good health and CMV-seropositive. The rearrangement uses TRBV30 and TRBJ1-5; 8 nucleotides align to TRBD1. Here the CDR3 reads CAWGQGENQPQHF. As DNA, the CDR3 is TGTGCCTGGGGACAGGGAGAGAATCAGCCCCAGCATTTT.